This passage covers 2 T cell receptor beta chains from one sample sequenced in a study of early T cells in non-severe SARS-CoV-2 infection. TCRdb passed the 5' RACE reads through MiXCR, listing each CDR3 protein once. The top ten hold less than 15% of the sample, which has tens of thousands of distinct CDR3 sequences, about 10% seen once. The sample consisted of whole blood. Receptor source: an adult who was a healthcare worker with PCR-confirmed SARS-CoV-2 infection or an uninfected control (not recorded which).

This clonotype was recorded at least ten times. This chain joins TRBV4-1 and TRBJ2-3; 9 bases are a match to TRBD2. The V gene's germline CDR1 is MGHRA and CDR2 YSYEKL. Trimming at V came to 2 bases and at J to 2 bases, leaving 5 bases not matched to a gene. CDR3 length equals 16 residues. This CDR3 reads CASSQKSGGYTDTQYF. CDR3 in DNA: TGCGCCAGCAGCCAAAAGAGCGGGGGGTACACAGATACGCAGTATTTT.

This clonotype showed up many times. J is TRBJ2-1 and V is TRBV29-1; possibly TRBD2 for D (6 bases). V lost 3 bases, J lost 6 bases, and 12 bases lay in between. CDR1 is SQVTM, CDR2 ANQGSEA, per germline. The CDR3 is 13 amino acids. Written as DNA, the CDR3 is TGCAGCGTTGAGGGCTGGGAGGCCAATGAGCAGTTCTTC. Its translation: CSVEGWEANEQFF.